The rows below give T cell receptor beta chains drawn from one sample of a study of beta chain features in type 1 diabetes. Sequenced by immunoSEQ multiplex PCR; TCRdb stores in-frame clones only, minus some. The sample lists about 360,000 clones, around an eighth occurring once. Specimen: naive CD4+ T cells from blood. The source of these receptors is a young man in good health. The CDR3 runs from the conserved cysteine through the conserved F or W. Fields, in order: D gene, clone size, J gene, V gene, CDR3 protein, CDR3 DNA. D genes are given only for firm matches. Clone size is not always given. Where it is, it says once, few, many or a class for expanded clones.

D: NA; size: few; J: TRBJ1-2; V: TRBV6-5; CDR3: CASSYRRGRTYGYTF; DNA: TGTGCCAGCAGTTACCGTCGCGGCAGGACTTATGGCTACACCTTC
D: TRBD2; size: few; J: TRBJ2-7; V: TRBV28; CDR3: CASSPGREPYEQYF; DNA: TGTGCCAGCAGCCCCGGGCGGGAGCCCTACGAGCAGTACTTC
D: NA; size: few; J: TRBJ2-7; V: TRBV7-2; CDR3: CASSFSPSPTYEQYF; DNA: TGTGCCAGCAGCTTTTCGCCGAGTCCCACCTACGAGCAGTACTTC
D: NA; size: NA; J: TRBJ2-2; V: TRBV7-9; CDR3: CASSLAGVWTGELFF; DNA: TGTGCCAGCAGCTTAGCGGGAGTATGGACCGGGGAGCTGTTTTTT
D: NA; size: NA; J: TRBJ2-7; V: TRBV7-2; CDR3: CASRNPPSAEQYF; DNA: TGTGCCAGCAGGAACCCCCCCAGCGCCGAGCAGTACTTC
D: NA; size: NA; J: TRBJ2-3; V: TRBV7-9; CDR3: CASSRPRRGGHTDTQYF; DNA: TGTGCCAGCAGCCGGCCACGGAGGGGCGGACACACAGATACGCAGTATTTT
D: NA; size: NA; J: TRBJ2-7; V: TRBV19; CDR3: CASSATGLPYEQYF; DNA: TGTGCCAGTAGTGCTACAGGGTTACCCTACGAGCAGTACTTC
D: TRBD1; size: NA; J: TRBJ1-1; V: TRBV19; CDR3: CATRTGVTEAFF; DNA: TGTGCCACCAGGACAGGGGTCACTGAAGCTTTCTTT
D: TRBD1; size: few; J: TRBJ1-2; V: TRBV5-4; CDR3: CASSLDPGGTGYTF; DNA: TGTGCCAGCAGCTTGGACCCAGGGGGGACTGGCTACACCTTC
D: NA; size: few; J: TRBJ2-1; V: TRBV10-3; CDR3: CAISESSLPNEQFF; DNA: TGTGCCATCAGTGAGTCGAGTTTGCCGAATGAGCAGTTCTTC
D: TRBD2; size: few; J: TRBJ2-6; V: TRBV27; CDR3: CASSPRTSGRAGSGANVLTF; DNA: TGTGCCAGCAGTCCCCGGACTAGCGGGAGGGCCGGCTCTGGGGCCAACGTCCTGACTTTC
D: TRBD1; size: NA; J: TRBJ2-7; V: TRBV15; CDR3: CATSRGRQGLVPYEQYF; DNA: TGTGCCACCAGCAGAGGACGACAGGGGCTCGTACCCTACGAGCAGTACTTC
D: NA; size: NA; J: TRBJ2-1; V: TRBV7-2; CDR3: CATDIYNEQFF; DNA: TGTGCCACAGACATTTACAATGAGCAGTTCTTC
D: TRBD1; size: few; J: TRBJ2-1; V: TRBV7-2; CDR3: CASSLGTGSYNEQFF; DNA: TGTGCCAGCAGCTTAGGGACAGGGTCCTACAATGAGCAGTTCTTC
D: NA; size: few; J: TRBJ2-7; V: TRBV18; CDR3: CASSPIPDSSYEQYF; DNA: TGTGCCAGCTCACCGATCCCAGACAGCTCCTACGAGCAGTACTTC
D: TRBD1; size: NA; J: TRBJ1-5; V: TRBV7-2; CDR3: CASRFTGGNQPQHF; DNA: TGTGCCAGCAGGTTTACAGGGGGCAATCAGCCCCAGCATTTT
D: NA; size: NA; J: TRBJ2-1; V: TRBV11-1; CDR3: CASSPLTGSSYNEQFF; DNA: TGTGCCAGCAGCCCCCTAACAGGGAGCTCCTACAATGAGCAGTTCTTC
D: TRBD1; size: NA; J: TRBJ1-1; V: TRBV7-9; CDR3: CASSLVEGQGMRAEAFF; DNA: TGTGCCAGCAGCTTAGTAGAGGGACAGGGTATGCGGGCTGAAGCTTTCTTT
D: NA; size: few; J: TRBJ2-7; V: TRBV29-1; CDR3: CSVPVPPSSYEQYF; DNA: TGCAGCGTCCCGGTCCCGCCAAGCTCCTACGAGCAGTACTTC
D: TRBD2; size: few; J: TRBJ2-7; V: TRBV28; CDR3: CASALIAGVGYEQYF; DNA: TGTGCCAGCGCGCTAATAGCGGGGGTGGGTTACGAGCAGTACTTC
D: TRBD1; size: NA; J: TRBJ2-3; V: TRBV27; CDR3: CASSLRGRLRTDTQYF; DNA: TGTGCCAGCAGTTTAAGGGGGCGGCTCCGCACAGATACGCAGTATTTT
D: TRBD1; size: NA; J: TRBJ2-5; V: TRBV6-5; CDR3: CASTARTGGRETQYF; DNA: TGTGCCAGCACTGCCCGGACAGGGGGTCGGGAGACCCAGTACTTC
D: NA; size: once; J: TRBJ2-5; V: TRBV7-2; CDR3: CASSVGGETQYF; DNA: TGTGCCAGCAGTGTTGGAGGAGAGACCCAGTACTTC
D: NA; size: few; J: TRBJ1-2; V: TRBV7-9; CDR3: CASSLMGAGGYTF; DNA: TGTGCCAGCAGCTTAATGGGGGCTGGAGGCTACACCTTC
D: TRBD2; size: few; J: TRBJ2-1; V: TRBV29-1; CDR3: CSVAGTRGSYNEQFF; DNA: TGCAGCGTTGCGGGGACTAGGGGTTCCTACAATGAGCAGTTCTTC
D: TRBD1; size: NA; J: TRBJ2-7; V: TRBV29-1; CDR3: CSAKGGTGDYEQYF; DNA: TGCAGCGCCAAAGGCGGGACAGGGGACTACGAGCAGTACTTC
D: TRBD1; size: NA; J: TRBJ1-2; V: TRBV13; CDR3: CASSTAGTGFYGYTF; DNA: TGTGCCAGCAGCACAGCTGGGACAGGGTTCTATGGCTACACCTTC
D: NA; size: NA; J: TRBJ1-5; V: TRBV28; CDR3: CASSLNSNQPQHF; DNA: TGTGCCAGCAGTCTTAATAGCAATCAGCCCCAGCATTTT
D: TRBD1; size: NA; J: TRBJ2-2; V: TRBV7-2; CDR3: CASRRDRVGNTGELFF; DNA: TGTGCCAGCAGACGAGACAGGGTTGGGAACACCGGGGAGCTGTTTTTT
D: NA; size: NA; J: TRBJ2-3; V: TRBV5-1; CDR3: CASSLDTGSDTQYF; DNA: TGCGCCAGCAGCTTGGATACAGGGTCAGATACGCAGTATTTT
D: TRBD2; size: NA; J: TRBJ2-1; V: TRBV4-1; CDR3: CASSSPRLAGGGEQFF; DNA: TGCGCCAGCAGCTCCCCCAGACTAGCGGGAGGAGGTGAGCAGTTCTTC
D: NA; size: few; J: TRBJ2-2; V: TRBV14; CDR3: CPLSTGELFF; DNA: TGTCCGCTGAGCACCGGGGAGCTGTTTTTT
D: TRBD2; size: NA; J: TRBJ2-3; V: TRBV4-1; CDR3: CASSLGVAGGPEDTQYF; DNA: TGCGCCAGCAGCCTCGGGGTAGCGGGGGGGCCAGAAGATACGCAGTATTTT
D: TRBD1; size: NA; J: TRBJ2-3; V: TRBV19; CDR3: CASSTGQGGTDTQYF; DNA: TGTGCCAGTAGTACCGGACAGGGCGGCACAGATACGCAGTATTTT
D: NA; size: few; J: TRBJ2-3; V: TRBV7-9; CDR3: CASRAQGGDTQYF; DNA: TGTGCCAGCAGAGCGCAGGGGGGTGATACGCAGTATTTT
D: TRBD2; size: few; J: TRBJ2-1; V: TRBV7-9; CDR3: CASSNKTAGGGGNEQFF; DNA: TGTGCCAGCAGCAACAAGACAGCGGGGGGGGGTGGAAATGAGCAGTTCTTC
D: NA; size: NA; J: TRBJ2-7; V: TRBV28; CDR3: CASSLPPTSFQRYEQYF; DNA: TGTGCCAGCAGTTTACCGCCAACATCCTTTCAGCGGTACGAGCAGTACTTC
D: TRBD2; size: few; J: TRBJ2-5; V: TRBV7-3; CDR3: CASSVGLAYEETQYF; DNA: TGTGCCAGCAGCGTAGGACTAGCGTATGAAGAGACCCAGTACTTC
D: NA; size: NA; J: TRBJ2-3; V: TRBV10-2; CDR3: CASSVGSGTQYF; DNA: TGCGCCAGCAGTGTCGGGAGTGGTACGCAGTATTTT
D: TRBD2; size: NA; J: TRBJ2-7; V: TRBV5-4; CDR3: CASSTGTSGRALYEQYF; DNA: TGTGCCAGCAGCACCGGGACTAGCGGGAGGGCCCTCTACGAGCAGTACTTC
D: NA; size: NA; J: TRBJ2-7; V: TRBV5-4; CDR3: CASSLRGTLEQYF; DNA: TGTGCCAGCAGCTTGAGGGGGACCCTCGAGCAGTACTTC
D: TRBD2; size: few; J: TRBJ2-1; V: TRBV28; CDR3: CASSLRTSRGNEQFF; DNA: TGTGCCAGCAGTTTACGGACTAGCCGGGGAAATGAGCAGTTCTTC
D: TRBD1; size: NA; J: TRBJ1-2; V: TRBV25-1; CDR3: CASSETGGWGYTF; DNA: TGTGCCAGCAGTGAGACAGGGGGCTGGGGCTACACCTTC
D: TRBD1; size: NA; J: TRBJ2-7; V: TRBV9; CDR3: CASSIPHPAGGHEQYF; DNA: TGTGCCAGCAGCATCCCACACCCTGCAGGGGGCCACGAGCAGTACTTC
D: NA; size: NA; J: TRBJ1-4; V: TRBV7-9; CDR3: CASSLVPRDLNEKLFF; DNA: TGTGCCAGCAGCTTAGTCCCAAGAGATCTTAATGAAAAACTGTTTTTT
D: TRBD2; size: few; J: TRBJ2-7; V: TRBV9; CDR3: CASSVAPAAGGLAYEQYF; DNA: TGTGCCAGCAGCGTAGCCCCAGCAGCGGGAGGCTTAGCCTACGAGCAGTACTTC
D: TRBD2; size: few; J: TRBJ2-5; V: TRBV7-2; CDR3: CASSLARLAGRTRETQYF; DNA: TGTGCCAGCAGCTTAGCTCGGCTAGCGGGGAGAACGAGGGAGACCCAGTACTTC
D: NA; size: few; J: TRBJ2-7; V: TRBV27; CDR3: CASSSLERPYEQYF; DNA: TGTGCCAGCAGTTCCCTAGAGCGCCCCTACGAGCAGTACTTC
D: NA; size: few; J: TRBJ2-1; V: TRBV4-3; CDR3: CASSPGHSSYNEQFF; DNA: TGCGCCAGCAGCCCGGGACACAGCTCCTACAATGAGCAGTTCTTC
D: NA; size: NA; J: TRBJ1-2; V: TRBV7-8; CDR3: CASSLDSYRAYGYTF; DNA: TGTGCCAGCAGCTTAGACAGCTACCGAGCCTATGGCTACACCTTC
D: NA; size: few; J: TRBJ2-7; V: TRBV29-1; CDR3: CSVVVLALSYEQYF; DNA: TGCAGCGTTGTGGTATTAGCCCTTTCCTACGAGCAGTACTTC
D: NA; size: NA; J: TRBJ2-5; V: TRBV10-3; CDR3: CATQGQETQYF; DNA: TGTGCCACACAGGGCCAAGAGACCCAGTACTTC